The T cell receptor beta chain described here comes from a study of response to subunit inactivated influenza vaccine. Study outcomes and limitations: Authors suggested few new T cells are recruited by each seasonal influenza vaccination.

In germline, CDR1 is SGHTA, CDR2 FQGNSA. The CDR3 consists of 16 residues. The trim removed 2 bases at V and 5 bases at J, leaving 7 bases unmatched. TCRdb itself ran the RT-PCR reads through MiXCR, one entry per CDR3 protein. This table has approximately 520,000 distinct CDR3 sequences, roughly 23% appearing once. This clonotype has only a few counts. No antigen is known for it. The TCR was taken from a man aged 45-60 years who received an inactivated influenza vaccine. V usage is TRBV7-2 and J usage is TRBJ2-1; 9 bases align to TRBD2. The specimen was CD4+ T cells sorted from PBMCs, collected around 5 days after vaccination. CDR3 in amino acids: CASSLSWASGNNEQFF. The CDR3 region has the DNA TGTGCCAGCAGCTTAAGCTGGGCTAGCGGGAACAATGAGCAGTTCTTC. Drawing the rest from reference TRBV7-2 and TRBJ2-1, the complete variable domain is GAGVSQSPSNKVTEKGKDVELRCDPISGHTALYWYRQSLGQGLEFLIYFQGNSAPDKSGLPSDRFSAERTGGSVSTLTIQRTQQEDSAVYLCASSLSWASGNNEQFFGPGTRLTVL.